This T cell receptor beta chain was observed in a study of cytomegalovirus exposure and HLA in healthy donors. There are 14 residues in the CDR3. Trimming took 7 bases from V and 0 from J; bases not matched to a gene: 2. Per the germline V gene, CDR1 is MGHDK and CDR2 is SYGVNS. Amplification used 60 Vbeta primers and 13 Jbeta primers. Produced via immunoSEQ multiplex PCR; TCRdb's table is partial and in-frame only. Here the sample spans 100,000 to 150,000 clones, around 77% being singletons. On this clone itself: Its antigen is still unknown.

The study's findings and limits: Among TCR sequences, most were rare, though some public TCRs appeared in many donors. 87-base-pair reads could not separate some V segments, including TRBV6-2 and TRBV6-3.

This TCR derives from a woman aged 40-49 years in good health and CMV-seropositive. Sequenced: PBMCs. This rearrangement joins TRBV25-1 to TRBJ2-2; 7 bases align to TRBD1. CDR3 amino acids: CASTTGANTGELFF. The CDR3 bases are TGTGCCAGCACCACAGGGGCGAACACCGGGGAGCTGTTTTTT.